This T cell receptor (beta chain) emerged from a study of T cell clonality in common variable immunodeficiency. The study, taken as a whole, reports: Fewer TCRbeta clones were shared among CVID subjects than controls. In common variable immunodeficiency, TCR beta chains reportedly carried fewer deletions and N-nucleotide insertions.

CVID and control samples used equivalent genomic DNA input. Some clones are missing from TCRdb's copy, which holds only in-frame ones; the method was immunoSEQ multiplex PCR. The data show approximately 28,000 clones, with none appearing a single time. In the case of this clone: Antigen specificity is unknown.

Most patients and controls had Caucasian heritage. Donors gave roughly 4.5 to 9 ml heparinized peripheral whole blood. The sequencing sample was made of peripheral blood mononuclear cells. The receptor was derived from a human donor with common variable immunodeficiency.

The CDR3 reads CASSLATGIFTDTQYF. The CDR3 bases that were read are TGCGCCAGCAGCCTCGCAACAGGAATCTTCACAGATACG. The J gene is TRBJ2-3, the V gene TRBV5-1; a weak D match, TRBD1 (5 bases). The read gets to within 3 residues of the CDR3 end, and the germline J gene fills in the rest. Trimming removed 4 bases at V and 2 bases at J, with 17 bases between. The V gene's germline CDR1 is SGHRS and CDR2 YFSETQ. CDR3 length: 16 residues.